A single sample gave rise to the 26 T cell receptor beta chains below, sequenced in a study of metastatic and nonmetastatic thyroid tumors. TCRdb reprocessed the PCR reads using MiXCR. The sample has about 69,000 clones, approximately 15% seen once; the top ten hold about 6.5%. Thyroid surgery was preceded by no treatment in any patient. Sequencing input: blood. These receptor sequences come from a male donor with papillary thyroid cancer or a benign thyroid nodule (not recorded which). Some clones in this sample may be carry-over from other donors' samples.

The sample holds many counts of this clone. V usage is TRBV12-3 or TRBV12-4 and J usage is TRBJ1-2; D unclear. This CDR3 is built from 12 residues. Trimming shortened V by 5 bases and J by 8 bases, and 12 bases separated the two germline ends. The CDR3 is CASSPGAGGYTF. As DNA, the CDR3 is TGTGCCAGCAGTCCCGGAGCGGGGGGCTACACCTTC.

About this clone itself: This sequence may be a read error, since a much larger clone differs from it by one base. In the same sample, other DNA sequences code for this CDR3. The chain carries TRBV11-2 and TRBJ2-3; D may be TRBD2 (5 bases). The germline V gene has CDR1 SGHAT and CDR2 FQNNGV. Trimming stripped 1 base from V and 3 bases from J, with 11 bases between. This CDR3 spans 15 amino acids. The CDR3 DNA follows: TGTGCCAGCAGCTTAGTACCGACGGGGACAGATACGCAGTATTTT. This sequence encodes CASSLVPTGTDTQYF.

Ten or more counts support this clone. The rearrangement links TRBV7-9 to TRBJ2-2; D gene uncertain. The germline V gene encodes CDR1 SEHNR and CDR2 FQNEAQ (reference sequence). The germline V and J ends were trimmed by 1 base and 1 base, with 7 bases remaining between them. CDR3 length: 15 residues. CDR3 nucleotides: TGTGCCAGCAGCTTAGATGCAGGGAACACCGGGGAGCTGTTTTTT. Translating gives CASSLDAGNTGELFF.

This clone has a count of ten or more. The chain is built from TRBV6-1 and TRBJ1-2; D may be TRBD1 (5 bases). Deletions cut 2 bases from V and 6 bases from J, with 16 bases between. Germline CDR1 MNHNS, CDR2 SASEGT. The CDR3 consists of 15 residues. The CDR3 DNA follows: TGTGCCAGCAGTGAAAGCCGGGGAGGGGTGAATGGCTACACCTTC. This sequence encodes CASSESRGGVNGYTF.

This clone has ten or more counts. The chain links TRBV9 to TRBJ1-2; TRBD1 matches at 9 bases. J lost 3 bases, V lost 3 bases, and 9 bases had no gene match. Germline V lookup: CDR1 SGDLS, CDR2 YYNGEE. This CDR3 spans 16 amino acids. CDR3 nucleotide sequence: TGTGCCAGCAGCGCCGTACCGGGACAGGGTCACTATGGCTACACCTTC. It codes for CASSAVPGQGHYGYTF.

This clone occurred a few times. The J gene is TRBJ2-3, the V gene TRBV27; TRBD1 or TRBD2 may be the D gene (5 bases each). V was pared by 6 bases and J by 3 bases, with 19 bases between. This CDR3 region has 16 residues. Germline V CDR1 and CDR2: MNHEY, SMNVEV (reference sequence). The CDR3 bases are TGTGCCAGCAGCTACCGCCCGGGGCCTATAACAGATACGCAGTATTTT. Amino acid sequence: CASSYRPGPITDTQYF.

This clone was seen at least ten times. V usage is TRBV4-1 and J usage is TRBJ1-3; D not resolved. CDR3 length equals 13 residues. Germline loops: CDR1 MGHRA, CDR2 YSYEKL. V lost 2 bases to trimming and J lost 4 bases, with 6 bases between them. In nucleotides, the CDR3 is TGCGCCAGCAGCCAACCAGTAGGAAACACCATATATTTT. This codes for CASSQPVGNTIYF.

This clone was seen repeatedly, ten times or more. The gene calls are TRBV20-1 and TRBJ2-3; 10 bases align to TRBD1. CDR1 and CDR2 from the germline V gene are DFQATT and SNEGSKA (reference sequence). The CDR3 has 14 amino acids. With 5 bases clipped from V and 6 bases from J, the junction kept 8 bases outside the gene matches. For the CDR3, the DNA is TGCAGTGCTGGGCGACAGGGGGCCTGGGATACGCAGTATTTT. Protein sequence: CSAGRQGAWDTQYF.

This clone was counted many times. The chain is built from TRBV6-1 and TRBJ1-1; no firm D call. This CDR3 region has 12 residues. Trimming cost V 7 bases and J 2 bases, with 8 bases left between them. CDR1 MNHNS and CDR2 SASEGT come from the germline V gene. The CDR3 region has the DNA TGTGCCAGCAAGTCAGCAAACACTGAAGCTTTCTTT. Its protein is CASKSANTEAFF.

This clone showed up just once. The gene calls are TRBV11-2 and TRBJ2-3; tentative D call: TRBD2 (6 bases). The CDR3 runs 14 residues. Trimming pared 5 bases from V and 4 bases from J, leaving 13 bases between. Germline V gene data show CDR1 as SGHAT and CDR2 as FQNNGV. CDR3 residues: CASSPGGSPDTQYF. The CDR3 DNA sequence: TGTGCCAGCAGCCCTGGGGGGAGCCCAGATACGCAGTATTTT.

Worth noting for this clone: It is likely a read error, because the conserved phenylalanine at the end of the CDR3 is missing. The chain carries TRBV10-3 and TRBJ2-7, with D possibly matching TRBD2 (6 bases). The CDR3 covers 14 residues. Trimming took off 7 bases at V and 4 bases at J, with 17 bases between the two ends. Germline-derived CDR1 and CDR2 are ENHRY and SYGVKD. In DNA, the CDR3 is TGTGCCATCATTGGAGTCGGGGGAGGTTACGAGCAGTACCTC. Its translation: CAIIGVGGGYEQYL.

Comments on this clone: This may stem from a read error, because a much larger clone lies one nucleotide away. Other DNA sequences in the same sample also yield this CDR3. V is TRBV27 and J is TRBJ1-6; 10 bases align to TRBD1. The CDR3 loop spans 16 amino acids. Germline V lookup: CDR1 MNHEY, CDR2 SMNVEV (reference sequence). The chain's CDR3 is CASSPPPRTGGSPLHF. CDR3 nucleotide sequence: TGTGCTAGCAGTCCTCCCCCAAGGACAGGGGGATCACCCCTCCACTTT.

This clone occurred many times. The chain recombines TRBV28 with TRBJ1-1; no clear D. V lost 6 bases, J lost 0 bases, and 14 bases lay in between. CDR1 is MDHEN and CDR2 is SYDVKM in the germline V gene. The CDR3 contains 15 residues. Written as DNA, the CDR3 is TGTGCCAGCAGCCCCGGAGCGGAGGTGAACACTGAAGCTTTCTTT. The encoded protein is CASSPGAEVNTEAFF.

Of note for this clone: The same CDR3 is also encoded by other DNA sequences in this sample. J is TRBJ2-1 and V is TRBV9; 11 nucleotides agree with TRBD2. Trimming cost V 2 bases and J 0 bases; bases outside gene matches: 10. Germline lookup yields CDR1 SGDLS and CDR2 YYNGEE. CDR3 length equals 19 residues. CDR3 in amino acids: CASSVEGTSGSLSYNEQFF. The CDR3, as DNA: TGTGCCAGCAGCGTGGAAGGGACTAGCGGAAGTCTCTCCTACAATGAGCAGTTCTTC.

This clone was seen at least ten times. The chain has TRBV7-9 and TRBJ2-2; no clear D gene. Germline CDR1 is SEHNR and CDR2 is FQNEAQ (reference sequence). This CDR3 spans 10 amino acids. The CDR3 DNA sequence: TGTGTTCACGGGTCCGGGGAGCTGTTTTTT. Its protein is CVHGSGELFF.

The chain links TRBV20-1 to TRBJ2-1; 7 bases match TRBD2. The CDR3 has 14 amino acids. CDR1 is DFQATT, CDR2 SNEGSKA, per germline (reference sequence). V was clipped by 5 bases and J by 2 bases; unmatched bases: 6. This CDR3 reads CSALSRGTYNEQFF. DNA of the CDR3: TGCAGTGCTCTCTCGCGGGGGACCTACAATGAGCAGTTCTTC.

This clone was seen ten or more times. V is TRBV5-4 and J is TRBJ2-3; 8 bases are shared with TRBD2. The V gene's germline CDR1 is SGHNT and CDR2 YYREEE (reference sequence). The CDR3 has 15 amino acids. V gave up 3 bases and J gave up 2 bases; unmatched junction bases: 5. The CDR3 protein is CASSSGGRSTDTQYF. The CDR3 bases are TGTGCCAGCAGCTCGGGAGGGCGGTCCACAGATACGCAGTATTTT.

This clone was seen many times. The chain is built from TRBV7-6 and TRBJ2-7; possibly TRBD1 or TRBD2 for D (5 bases each). V was clipped by 4 bases and J by 4 bases, with 11 bases between them. Per the germline V gene, CDR1 is SGHVS and CDR2 is FNYEAQ. The CDR3 totals 13 residues. The CDR3 loop is CASSSGSGYEQYF. Written as DNA, the CDR3 is TGTGCCAGCAGCTCAGGGTCGGGGTACGAGCAGTACTTC.

In this sample, this clone turned up many times. The genes are TRBV6-2 or TRBV6-3 and TRBJ1-1, with D possibly TRBD1 on 5 matching bases. The CDR3 covers 11 residues. V lost 6 bases, J lost 10 bases, and 12 bases lay in between. Germline CDR1 is MNHEY and CDR2 is SVGEGT. The CDR3 nucleotides are TGTGCCAGCAGCCGGGACCCGCCAGCTTTCTTT. Its protein product is CASSRDPPAFF.

This clone was seen repeatedly, ten times or more. In DNA form, the CDR3 reads TGTGCCAGCAGCTTCTTGGTGGGTCATAATCAGCCCCAGCATTTT. Its translation is CASSFLVGHNQPQHF. The chain joins TRBV7-8 to TRBJ1-5; no firm D call. The V end was cut by 3 bases, the J end by 4 bases, with 13 bases between. Germline V lookup: CDR1 SGHVS, CDR2 FQNEAQ. The CDR3 extends over 15 amino acids.

The V call is TRBV20-1, the J call TRBJ2-7; TRBD2 agrees at 7 bases. The V gene's germline CDR1 is DFQATT and CDR2 SNEGSKA (reference sequence). This CDR3 comprises 15 residues. The junction had 15 bases not matched to a gene; V was cut back by 6 bases and J by 4 bases. The CDR3 reads CSATTGPSGRYEQYF. In nucleotides, the CDR3 is TGCAGTGCAACCACCGGCCCTAGCGGTCGATACGAGCAGTACTTC.

This clone was found many times. V usage is TRBV2 and J usage is TRBJ2-3; maybe TRBD2 (5 bases). CDR3 length: 10 residues. Germline loops: CDR1 SNHLY, CDR2 FYNNEI. V was pared by 5 bases and J by 10 bases, with 7 bases between. The CDR3 DNA follows: TGTGCCAGCAGTCTGGAGGCGCAGTATTTT. As protein: CASSLEAQYF.

A word on this clone: The junction departs from the called germline gene at one end, perhaps through a read error. The V and J genes are TRBV5-1 and TRBJ2-5; D gene uncertain. Germline V gene lookup returns CDR1 SGHRS and CDR2 YFSETQ. The CDR3 sequence is 18 residues long. The DNA for the CDR3 is TGCGCTAGCAGCAGACGCATGAAGACATGGGATACGAAAGAGACCCAGTACTTC. It translates to CASSRRMKTWDTKETQYF.

The chain recombines TRBV5-6 with TRBJ1-1, with D unclear. The germline V and J ends were trimmed by 4 bases and 4 bases, with 14 bases remaining between them. The CDR3 totals 14 residues. Germline lookup yields CDR1 SGHDT and CDR2 YYEEEE. For the CDR3, the DNA is TGTGCCAGCAGCCTGGGGTGCGTGGGCACTGAAGCTTTCTTT. Amino acid sequence: CASSLGCVGTEAFF.

This clone was seen repeatedly, ten times or more. This sample also contains other DNA sequences that code for the same CDR3. The chain employs TRBV5-6 and TRBJ1-2; D not certain. The V and J ends lost 2 bases and 4 bases respectively, with 6 bases between them. CDR1 is SGHDT, CDR2 YYEEEE, per germline. The CDR3 spans 12 residues. The DNA for the CDR3 is TGTGCCAGCAGCTTCCCGGGCTATGGCTACACCTTC. Its protein is CASSFPGYGYTF.

Note on this clone: One junction end does not reproduce the germline sequence, and a read error may be involved. This rearrangement joins TRBV13 to TRBJ2-5, with a possible D match to TRBD1 (6 bases). The germline V gene has CDR1 PRHDT and CDR2 FYEKMQ (reference sequence). The CDR3 has 17 amino acids. The CDR3 DNA reads as TGTGCCAGCAGCTTGGTTCAGGGTACAGGGCCACAAGATACCCAGTACTTC. It codes for CASSLVQGTGPQDTQYF.